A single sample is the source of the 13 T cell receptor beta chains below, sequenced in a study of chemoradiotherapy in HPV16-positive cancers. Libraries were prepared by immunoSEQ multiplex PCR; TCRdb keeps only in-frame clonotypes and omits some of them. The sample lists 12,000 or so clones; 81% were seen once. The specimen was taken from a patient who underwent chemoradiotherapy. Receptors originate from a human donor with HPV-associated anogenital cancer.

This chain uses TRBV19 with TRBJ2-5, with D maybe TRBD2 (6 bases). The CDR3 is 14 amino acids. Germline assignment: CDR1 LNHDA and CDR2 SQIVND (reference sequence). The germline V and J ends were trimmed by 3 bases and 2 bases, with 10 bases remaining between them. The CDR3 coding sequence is TGTGCCAGTAGTATCACCGGAGGGCAAGAGACCCAGTACTTC. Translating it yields CASSITGGQETQYF.

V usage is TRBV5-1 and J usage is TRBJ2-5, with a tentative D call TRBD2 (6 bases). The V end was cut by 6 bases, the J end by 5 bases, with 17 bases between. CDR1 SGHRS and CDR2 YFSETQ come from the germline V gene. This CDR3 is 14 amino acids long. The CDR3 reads CASTYTGGQETQYF. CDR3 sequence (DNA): TGCGCCAGCACCTATACAGGAGGGCAGGAGACCCAGTACTTC.

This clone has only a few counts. The CDR3 spells CASSPSGDYGYTF. CDR3 nucleotide sequence: TGTGCCAGCAGCCCATCAGGGGACTATGGCTACACCTTC. V usage is TRBV11-1 and J usage is TRBJ1-2; tentatively, D is TRBD1 (6 bases). V lost 5 bases and J 3 bases, leaving 10 bases between the germline ends. The germline CDR1 and CDR2 sequences are SGHAT and FQDESV (reference sequence). This CDR3 contains 13 residues. Supplemented by reference TRBV11-1 and TRBJ1-2, the full variable domain reads EAEVAQSPRYKITEKSQAVAFWCDPISGHATLYWYRQILGQGPELLVQFQDESVVDDSQLPKDRFSAERLKGVDSTLKIQPAELGDSAMYLCASSPSGDYGYTFGSGTRLTVV.

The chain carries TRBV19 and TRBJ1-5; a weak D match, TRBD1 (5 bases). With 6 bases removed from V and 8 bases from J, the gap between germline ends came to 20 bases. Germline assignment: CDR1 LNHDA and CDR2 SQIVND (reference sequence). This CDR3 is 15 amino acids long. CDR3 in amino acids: CASSPQTDGTEPQHF. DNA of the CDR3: TGTGCCAGTAGCCCACAAACGGACGGGACTGAGCCCCAGCATTTT.

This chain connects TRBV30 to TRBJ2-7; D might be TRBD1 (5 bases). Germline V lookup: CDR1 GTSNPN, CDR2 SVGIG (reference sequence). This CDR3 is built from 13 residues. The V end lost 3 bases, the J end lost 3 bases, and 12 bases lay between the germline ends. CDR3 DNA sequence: TGTGCCTGGAGCGCAGGACATTACTACGAGCAGTACTTC. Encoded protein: CAWSAGHYYEQYF. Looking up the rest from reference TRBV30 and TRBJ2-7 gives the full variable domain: SQTIHQWPATLVQPVGSPLSLECTVEGTSNPNLYWYRQAAGRGLQLLFYSVGIGQISSEVPQNLSASRPQDRQFILSSKKLLLSDSGFYLCAWSAGHYYEQYFGPGTRLTVT.

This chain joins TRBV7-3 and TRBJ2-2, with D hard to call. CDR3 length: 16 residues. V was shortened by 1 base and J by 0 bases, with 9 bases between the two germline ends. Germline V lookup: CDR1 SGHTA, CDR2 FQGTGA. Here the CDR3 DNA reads TGTGCCAGCAGCTTAAATGTCCACGCGAACACCGGGGAGCTGTTTTTT. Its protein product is CASSLNVHANTGELFF.

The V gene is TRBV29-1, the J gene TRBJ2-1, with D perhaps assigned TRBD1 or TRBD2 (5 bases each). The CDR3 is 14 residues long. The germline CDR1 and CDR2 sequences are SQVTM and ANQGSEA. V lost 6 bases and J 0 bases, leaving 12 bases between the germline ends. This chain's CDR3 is CSVAGTLSYNEQFF. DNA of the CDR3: TGCAGCGTCGCTGGGACCCTCTCCTACAATGAGCAGTTCTTC.

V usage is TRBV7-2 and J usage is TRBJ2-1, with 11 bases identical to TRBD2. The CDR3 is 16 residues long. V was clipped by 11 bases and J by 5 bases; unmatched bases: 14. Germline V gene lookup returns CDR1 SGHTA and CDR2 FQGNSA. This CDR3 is CAGGGLAAKSDNEQFF. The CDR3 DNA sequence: TGTGCCGGGGGGGGACTAGCGGCGAAGAGCGACAATGAGCAGTTCTTC.

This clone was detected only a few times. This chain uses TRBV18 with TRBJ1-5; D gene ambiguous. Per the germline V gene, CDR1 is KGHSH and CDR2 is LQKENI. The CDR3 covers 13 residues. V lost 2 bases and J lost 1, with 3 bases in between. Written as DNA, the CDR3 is TGTGCCAGCTCACCAGGGAGCAATCAGCCCCAGCATTTT. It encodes CASSPGSNQPQHF.

The CDR3, as DNA: TGCGCCAGCAGCTTCGGACAGAACACTGAAGCTTTCTTT. Encoded protein: CASSFGQNTEAFF. This chain connects TRBV5-1 to TRBJ1-1; TRBD1 might be the D (5 bases). The CDR3 sequence is 13 residues long. Trimming stripped 2 bases from V and 1 base from J, with 6 bases between. Germline CDR1 SGHRS, CDR2 YFSETQ.

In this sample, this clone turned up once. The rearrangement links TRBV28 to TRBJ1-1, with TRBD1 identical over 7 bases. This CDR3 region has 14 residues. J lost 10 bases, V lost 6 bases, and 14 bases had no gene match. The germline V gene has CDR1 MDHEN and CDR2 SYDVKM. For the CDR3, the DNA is TGTGCCAGCAGCGAATCCGGGACAGTTTATTTAGCTTTCTTT. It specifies CASSESGTVYLAFF.

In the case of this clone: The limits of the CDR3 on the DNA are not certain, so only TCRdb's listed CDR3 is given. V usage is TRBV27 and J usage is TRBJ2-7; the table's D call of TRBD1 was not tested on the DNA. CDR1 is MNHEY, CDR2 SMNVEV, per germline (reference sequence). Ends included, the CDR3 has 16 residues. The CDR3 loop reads CASSTSTGEVFNEQYF.

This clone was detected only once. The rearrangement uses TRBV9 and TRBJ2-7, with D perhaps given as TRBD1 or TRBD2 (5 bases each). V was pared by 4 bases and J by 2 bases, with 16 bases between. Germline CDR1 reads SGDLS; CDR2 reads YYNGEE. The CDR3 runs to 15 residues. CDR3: CASSPPGTVTYEQYF. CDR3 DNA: TGTGCCAGCAGCCCTCCCGGGACGGTTACCTACGAGCAGTACTTC.